These 6 T cell receptor beta chains share one sample of origin, sequenced in a study of early T cells in non-severe SARS-CoV-2 infection. TCRdb independently ran MiXCR on the 5' RACE reads; one entry per CDR3 protein. In the table there are 98,000 or so distinct CDR3 sequences, 9% to 14% of which are singletons. Specimen: whole blood. The receptors originated from an adult who was a healthcare worker with PCR-confirmed SARS-CoV-2 infection or an uninfected control (not recorded which).

This clonotype has at least ten counts. V gene TRBV30 combines with J gene TRBJ2-7, with 8 bases fitting TRBD1. This CDR3 spans 11 amino acids. Germline CDR1 reads GTSNPN; CDR2 reads SVGIG (reference sequence). V trimming: 5 bases; J trimming: 10 bases; junction bases outside the gene matches: 7. CDR3: CAWDRGPIQYF. CDR3 bases: TGTGCCTGGGACAGGGGTCCCATACAGTACTTC.

This clonotype was counted many times. This chain joins TRBV28 and TRBJ1-6; possible D gene TRBD1, 6 bases. The germline CDR1 and CDR2 sequences are MDHEN and SYDVKM. The CDR3 has 16 amino acids. Trimming shortened V by 8 bases and J by 5 bases, and 19 bases separated the two germline ends. This chain's CDR3 is CASQAGGRHNNSPLHF. The CDR3 bases are TGTGCCAGCCAGGCGGGGGGCAGACATAATAATTCACCCCTCCACTTT.

This clonotype appeared many times. This rearrangement joins TRBV28 to TRBJ2-5, with 10 bases matching TRBD2. The CDR3 covers 14 residues. The V gene end was trimmed by 7 bases and the J gene end by 2 bases; junction bases not matched to a gene: 4. Germline CDR1 MDHEN, CDR2 SYDVKM. The CDR3 bases are TGTGCCAGCACTTCTAGCGGGGGTCAAGAGACCCAGTACTTC. Translating gives CASTSSGGQETQYF.

This clonotype appeared many times. The chain's CDR3 is CSVVMGSYEQYF. Here the CDR3 DNA reads TGCAGCGTTGTTATGGGGTCCTACGAGCAGTACTTC. The chain has TRBV29-1 and TRBJ2-7; D gene unclear. V was shortened by 4 bases and J by 1 base, with 8 bases between the two germline ends. The germline V gene encodes CDR1 SQVTM and CDR2 ANQGSEA. This CDR3 spans 12 amino acids.

The genes are TRBV19 and TRBJ1-5; 9 nucleotides line up with TRBD1. The CDR3 length is 15 residues. After removal of 3 bases from V and 4 bases from J, the junction contained 4 bases not matched to a gene. CDR1 and CDR2 (germline): LNHDA, SQIVND (reference sequence). For the CDR3, the DNA is TGTGCCAGTAGTATTGTACAGGGGGCGAATCAGCCCCAGCATTTT. Amino acids: CASSIVQGANQPQHF.

The chain combines TRBV5-1 with TRBJ2-5; D unresolved. Germline CDR1 and CDR2: SGHRS and YFSETQ. CDR3 length: 16 residues. Trimming left V 0 bases short and J 4 bases short, with 16 bases between. The CDR3 DNA sequence: TGCGCCAGCAGCTTGGGGCTCGGGCGGCGAGTAGAGACCCAGTACTTC. As protein: CASSLGLGRRVETQYF.